This T cell receptor beta chain was found in a study of cytotoxic CD8 clonotypes in ibrutinib-treated CLL. Overall study results and limits: Once treatment began, public clonotypes, which were uncommon, contracted or stayed stable.

Germline V CDR1 and CDR2: MGHRA, YSYEKL. The CDR3 is made up of 16 amino acids. V shed 0 bases and J 8 bases; nucleotides not matched to a gene: 10. Clones were read by immunoSEQ multiplex PCR, and TCRdb kept only the in-frame ones, dropping some. The table lists about 250,000 clones, about three quarters of them singletons. With respect to this clone: Its antigen is not identified.

Roughly 1.8 micrograms of genomic DNA came from cryopreserved PBMCs for TCR beta libraries. The TCR originated in a human donor with chronic lymphocytic leukemia. The material sequenced was PBMCs, taken after 24 months of ibrutinib treatment. V usage is TRBV4-1 and J usage is TRBJ2-1; 7 bases fit TRBD2. CDR3 sequence (DNA): TGCGCCAGCAGCCAAGAAGGATCGACTAGCAAGCATGAGCAGTTCTTC. Protein: CASSQEGSTSKHEQFF.